Below, one TCR beta chain is given with its context. Assay used: immunoSEQ multiplex PCR; TCRdb lists only in-frame clones, some missing. Counted here are over 200,000 clones, roughly 88% occurring once; the ten biggest clones make up over 8.5%. The treatment here: roughly 19 received Ad26.COV2.S at low or high dose, single or two shots; about 5 received placebo; per-sample allocation not given. Sampling was performed 63 days after the first vaccine or placebo injection. Germline CDR1 is SGHAT and CDR2 is FQDESV (reference sequence). Trimming removed 3 bases from V and 2 bases from J, with 7 bases in between. CDR3 size: 13 residues. This sample was included in a study of Ad26.COV2.S vaccination and SARS-CoV-2 variants. Whole-study context: Ad26.COV2.S arm of COV1001 included the donor.

The chain joins TRBV11-1 to TRBJ1-1; D remains unclear. The sequencing used peripheral blood, collected in a trial of Ad26.COV2.S vaccine versus placebo. The clonotype was recovered from a person aged 18 to 65 who received the Ad26.COV2.S COVID-19 vaccine or a placebo. The CDR3 loop reads CASSFLRNTEAFF. CDR3 DNA: TGTGCCAGCAGCTTTTTAAGAAACACTGAAGCTTTCTTT.